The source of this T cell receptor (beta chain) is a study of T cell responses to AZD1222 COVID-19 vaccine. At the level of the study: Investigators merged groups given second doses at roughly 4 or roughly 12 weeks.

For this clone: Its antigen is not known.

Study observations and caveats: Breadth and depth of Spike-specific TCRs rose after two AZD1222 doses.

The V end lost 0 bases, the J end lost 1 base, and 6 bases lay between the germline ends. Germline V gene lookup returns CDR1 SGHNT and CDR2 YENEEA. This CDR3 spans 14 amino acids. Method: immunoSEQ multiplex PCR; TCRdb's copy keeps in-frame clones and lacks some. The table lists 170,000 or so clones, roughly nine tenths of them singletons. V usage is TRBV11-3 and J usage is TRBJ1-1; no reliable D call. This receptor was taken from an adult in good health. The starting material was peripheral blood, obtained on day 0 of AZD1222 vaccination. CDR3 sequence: CASSLDGRNTEAFF. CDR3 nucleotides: TGTGCCAGCAGCTTAGACGGTCGGAACACTGAAGCTTTCTTT.